Shown below are 18 T cell receptor beta chains from a single sample sequenced in a study of blood T cells in healthy people across ages. A sample-barcoded 5' primer and a J-beta primer mix were used in a second PCR of roughly 6 to 11 cycles. Each CDR3 protein gets one entry after TCRdb re-called the 5' RACE reads with MiXCR. This sample has roughly 1,100,000 distinct CDR3 sequences, with roughly 24% found just once. A further study also used this sample, focusing on T cells of mothers and their children.

Sequenced sample: blood. These receptor sequences come from a girl aged 2-9 years in good health.

This sequence joins TRBV2 and TRBJ1-1; possible D gene TRBD1, 5 bases. The germline V gene has CDR1 SNHLY and CDR2 FYNNEI. V was pared by 7 bases and J by 1 base, with 13 bases between. This CDR3 region has 14 residues. The CDR3 coding sequence is TGTGCCAGCATGGATACGGGGACGAACACTGAAGCTTTCTTT. Residues: CASMDTGTNTEAFF.

This clonotype has only a few counts. The chain is built from TRBV7-9 and TRBJ1-1; a possible D gene is TRBD1 (6 bases). Germline CDR1 SEHNR, CDR2 FQNEAQ (reference sequence). CDR3 size: 13 residues. V was shortened by 11 bases and J by 3 bases, with 16 bases between the two germline ends. CDR3 DNA: TGTGCCCTAGTTGGGACATACGACACTGAAGCTTTCTTT. This sequence encodes CALVGTYDTEAFF.

This clonotype was counted between two and nine times. This rearrangement joins TRBV6-2 or TRBV6-3 to TRBJ2-3; D call uncertain. Deletions cut 0 bases from V and 2 bases from J, with 9 bases between. The CDR3 contains 15 residues. Germline V lookup: CDR1 MNHEY, CDR2 SVGEGT. Here the CDR3 DNA reads TGTGCCAGCAGTTACTCGACCATCTCCACAGATACGCAGTATTTT. Its translation: CASSYSTISTDTQYF.

CDR3 amino acids: CAASGDRDTHSPLHF. The CDR3 DNA reads as TGTGCCGCATCGGGAGACAGGGACACCCATTCACCCCTCCACTTT. The rearrangement joins TRBV5-5 to TRBJ1-6; 7 bases are shared with TRBD1. Trimming at V came to 10 bases and at J to 8 bases, leaving 15 bases not matched to a gene. The CDR3 loop spans 15 amino acids. CDR1 and CDR2 from the germline V gene are SGHKS and YYEKEE (reference sequence).

This clonotype has just a few counts. The chain carries TRBV7-9 and TRBJ1-1, with D unresolved. Germline lookup yields CDR1 SEHNR and CDR2 FQNEAQ (reference sequence). V gave up 3 bases and J gave up 3 bases, with 14 bases separating them. The CDR3 covers 15 residues. The DNA of the CDR3 is TGTGCCAGCAGCTTGTTTGGCAGTGGGGACACTGAAGCTTTCTTT. Its translation: CASSLFGSGDTEAFF.

A few counts support this clonotype. The rearrangement joins TRBV27 to TRBJ2-5; 8 positions match TRBD2. Germline CDR1 is MNHEY and CDR2 is SMNVEV (reference sequence). V shed 6 bases and J 5 bases; nucleotides not matched to a gene: 17. The CDR3 is 17 residues long. The chain's CDR3 is CASSPITHSGISETQYF. CDR3 DNA sequence: TGTGCCAGCAGCCCGATCACACATAGCGGGATAAGTGAGACCCAGTACTTC.

This chain links TRBV29-1 with TRBJ2-4; tentatively, D is TRBD2 (6 bases). Per the germline V gene, CDR1 is SQVTM and CDR2 is ANQGSEA. Trimming took 0 bases from V and 8 from J, leaving 14 bases between them. This CDR3 is built from 14 residues. This CDR3 is CSVEDLEWGDIQYF. The CDR3 DNA reads TGCAGCGTTGAAGATTTAGAATGGGGGGACATTCAGTACTTC. The variable domain in full, completed from reference TRBV29-1 and TRBJ2-4, reads SAVISQKPSRDICQRGTSLTIQCQVDSQVTMMFWYRQQPGQSLTLIATANQGSEATYESGFVIDKFPISRPNLTFSTLTVSNMSPEDSSIYLCSVEDLEWGDIQYFGAGTRLSVL.

The chain is built from TRBV12-3 or TRBV12-4 and TRBJ1-6; D might be TRBD1 (5 bases). The CDR3 has 13 residues. The V and J ends lost 7 bases and 7 bases respectively, with 11 bases between them. Written as DNA, the CDR3 is TGTGCCAGCAAGAGGGACCCGAATTCACCCCTCCACTTT. This translates into CASKRDPNSPLHF.

This rearrangement joins TRBV29-1 to TRBJ2-5; D perhaps matches TRBD1 (6 bases). V lost 7 bases and J lost 5, with 17 bases in between. CDR3 length: 13 amino acids. Germline CDR1 and CDR2: SQVTM and ANQGSEA. CDR3 in amino acids: CSAASGDVETQYF. CDR3 bases: TGCAGCGCCGCGTCAGGGGATGTGGAGACCCAGTACTTC.

The J gene is TRBJ1-1, the V gene TRBV2; 7 bases map to TRBD1. Germline CDR1 and CDR2: SNHLY and FYNNEI. The CDR3 runs to 14 residues. The V and J ends lost 9 bases and 2 bases, in that order; junction bases with no gene match: 9. CDR3 region: CAREDTGVNTEAFF. The DNA of the CDR3 is TGTGCCAGGGAGGATACAGGGGTAAACACTGAAGCTTTCTTT. Looking up the rest from reference TRBV2 and TRBJ1-1 gives the full variable domain: EPEVTQTPSHQVTQMGQEVILRCVPISNHLYFYWYRQILGQKVEFLVSFYNNEISEKSEIFDDQFSVERPDGSNFTLKIRSTKLEDSAMYFCAREDTGVNTEAFFGQGTRLTVV.

The rearrangement uses TRBV15 and TRBJ2-5, with D unclear. Germline V CDR1 and CDR2: LNHNV, YYDKDF (reference sequence). CDR3 length: 13 amino acids. Trimming left V 3 bases short and J 0 bases short, with 5 bases between. CDR3 bases: TGTGCCACCAGCAGCCCAGACCAAGAGACCCAGTACTTC. This encodes CATSSPDQETQYF.

The rearrangement joins TRBV4-1 to TRBJ2-1; D might be TRBD1 (5 bases). From germline, CDR1 is MGHRA and CDR2 YSYEKL. V was pared by 0 bases and J by 4 bases, with 7 bases between. The CDR3 loop spans 14 amino acids. DNA for the CDR3: TGCGCCAGCAGCCAAGAGGGGCCATACAATGAGCAGTTCTTC. The encoded protein is CASSQEGPYNEQFF.

In this sample, this clonotype turned up a few times. This sequence joins TRBV7-8 and TRBJ2-4, with D hard to call. Germline V gene data show CDR1 as SGHVS and CDR2 as FQNEAQ. Trimming stripped 2 bases from V and 8 bases from J, with 19 bases between. The CDR3 has 16 amino acids. For the CDR3, the DNA is TGTGCCAGCAGCTTATTCTGGGATGGTTGGGGTGACATTCAGTACTTC. It is translated as CASSLFWDGWGDIQYF.

The CDR3 loop is CASSFIPGSGETQYF. Written as DNA, the CDR3 is TGTGCCAGCAGCTTCATACCAGGGAGCGGGGAGACCCAGTACTTC. The V gene is TRBV7-2, the J gene TRBJ2-5, with a possible D match to TRBD2 (6 bases). Per germline, CDR1 SGHTA and CDR2 FQGNSA. The CDR3 covers 15 residues. V dropped 3 bases and J dropped 5 bases, with 16 bases sitting between them.

DNA of the CDR3: TGTGCCACCAGCAGAGATCTCGGGCCATCTGGGGCCAACGTCCTGACTTTC. Protein: CATSRDLGPSGANVLTF. This chain uses TRBV15 with TRBJ2-6; D is unresolved. Germline values: CDR1 LNHNV, CDR2 YYDKDF (reference sequence). V lost 0 bases and J 1 base, leaving 10 bases between the germline ends. The CDR3 spans 17 residues.

This clonotype was recorded a few times. V is TRBV19 and J is TRBJ2-5, with 10 bases that match TRBD2. V shed 6 bases, J shed 5 bases, and the junction held 9 bases outside the gene matches. CDR3 length: 15 amino acids. Germline CDR1 LNHDA, CDR2 SQIVND (reference sequence). The chain's CDR3 is CASRNERGGLETQYF. CDR3 coding DNA: TGTGCCAGTAGAAACGAGCGGGGGGGCCTTGAGACCCAGTACTTC.

In its sample, this clonotype was seen a few times. The chain is built from TRBV29-1 and TRBJ2-1; D is undetermined. Trimming removed 0 bases at V and 3 bases at J, with 15 bases between. CDR1 is SQVTM, CDR2 ANQGSEA, per germline. CDR3 length: 16 residues. The CDR3 bases are TGCAGCGTTGAAGATTTCGGACCTACCGTCTACAATGAGCAGTTCTTC. Amino acid sequence: CSVEDFGPTVYNEQFF.

This clonotype has a handful of counts. J is TRBJ1-1 and V is TRBV20-1; D may be TRBD1 (5 bases). V gave up 6 bases and J gave up 6 bases, with 14 bases separating them. The V gene's germline CDR1 is DFQATT and CDR2 SNEGSKA (reference sequence). The CDR3 is 12 amino acids. The DNA of the CDR3 is TGCAGTGCCAACTCGGGGGTACCTGAAGCTTTCTTT. It encodes CSANSGVPEAFF.